This T cell receptor (beta chain) was obtained from a study of shared clonotypes between healthy human individuals (dated by TCRdb to between 2020 and 2021). With respect to the entire study: The cohort comprised a couple of women and a few men aged 18 to 49 years. To estimate repertoire size and how much clonotypes are shared between individuals, the study performed deep sequencing of blood TCR repertoires from about five healthy adults. To increase sequencing depth and limit assay-specific biases, different laboratories used diverse techniques to prepare libraries and sequence TCR repertoires. For each donor, three plates each were used for CD4 naive and CD4 memory, two plates were used for CD8 naive, and one plate was used for CD8 memory. Per donor, leukapheresis produced somewhere between about 0.9 and 9.5 billion PBMCs.

Trimming costs V 0 bases and J 0 bases, and their ends lie 12 bases apart. CDR1 and CDR2, looked up from the germline V gene, are MGHRA and YSYEKL. From the cysteine through the phenylalanine, the CDR3 covers 16 amino acids. Only CDR3 DNA remains: 48 bases, in frame from the first base. CD8 naive samples consisted of CD45RO-negative cells that were positively selected for CCR7, yielding a CD45RA+CCR7+ population without TemRA cells. Donors were healthy HIV-negative adults with no recently reported acute infections or vaccinations. Only Caucasian adults living in Nashville, Tennessee, USA were represented among the donors. After blood collection by leukapheresis, PBMCs were isolated using Ficoll-Histopaque density gradient centrifugation and then cryopreserved in the vapor phase of liquid nitrogen. Analytical flow cytometry was used to check the purity and quantity of every magnetically sorted T cell population. Genomic DNA was isolated from every sorted fraction and measured by UV absorbance on a Nanodrop 2000c.

Using the deep immunoSEQ assay, TCR CDR3 regions were amplified from genomic DNA by multiplex PCR. For each cell subset, the extracted genomic DNA was distributed evenly across all wells of several immunoSEQ 96-well plates, and each plate served as one replicate. Each replicate PCR for sorted subsets received about 210 ng genomic DNA, equal to about 30,000 T cell genomes. Purified libraries were quantified with a Qubit 3.0 fluorometer, sized on a Bioanalyzer 2100, and re-quantified with the KAPA Library Quantification kit. Every immunoSEQ 96-well plate was sequenced on a separate single-read 150-cycle Illumina NextSeq 550 flow cell. The study's processing was this. The immunoSEQ output contained only junctional sequences without quality scores, so filtering could not match that applied to full-length reads. Sequences were annotated with PyIR, a Python wrapper for IgBLAST v1.9, and V/J genes and CDR3 were assigned using IMGT germline references. Reads with weak V/J assignments (E-value above 1e-6), missing CDR3, stop codons, out-of-frame junctions, or ambiguous translated residues were removed. V3J clonotypes were defined as sequences sharing an identical inferred V gene, J gene, and CDR3 amino acid sequence. The percentage overlap between two repertoires was calculated by dividing the number of shared unique clonotypes by the size of the smaller repertoire. Richness of each repertoire was evaluated using RTK rarefaction, the Chao1 estimator, and Recon v2.1 estimates of unobserved clonotypes. OLGA was used to compute generation probabilities for all TCRbeta clonotypes that the gDNA method yielded from four donors. TCRdb mirrors the immuneACCESS table, restricted to in-frame sequences. Some clones are absent from its copies; in checked studies, under half trace to an unresolved V gene, and the reason for the others is unknown. The V and J calls and the clone size are those of that table, but D and trimming were determined from the DNA. The sample table records about 600,000 clones; about 98% of these occur just once. The ten largest clones capture 0.3% to 0.35% of the sample.

What the study reported, not specific to this receptor: Pairwise subsampling led to the expectation that sequencing depth would affect the degree of clonotype sharing among donors. Naive subsets generally had larger estimated clonotype richness than memory subsets. Compared with non-shared clonotypes, clonotypes shared by all four sorted-subset donors had higher generation probabilities. Rarefaction of sorted-subset datasets indicated incomplete sequencing despite the large sequencing depth. Sampling was restricted to blood, and TCR repertoires in tissues likely differ from the TCR repertoires found in blood. Sharing across a handful of donors was observed for around 5% of naive CD4, 3% to 3.5% of naive CD8, roughly 2.4% of memory CD4, and less than 0.45% of memory CD8 clonotypes. Because the study included only a small number of donors, the genetic and exposure-history diversity represented was limited.

A word on this clone: What antigen it recognizes has not been identified. The sample holds no much larger clone one base away, and base qualities are not on file.

Sequenced material: naive CD8+ T cells sorted from blood. In light of the paper, this sample's cell subset or site label describes: CD45RA+CCR7+. The V and J genes are TRBV4-1 and TRBJ2-7; possibly the D gene is TRBD2, per 6 matching bases. This TCR was recovered from a man younger than 45 in good health. The bases read TGCGCCAGCAGCCAAGAATTAGCGGCATACTCCTACGAGCAGTACTTC. This is translated as CASSQELAAYSYEQYF.